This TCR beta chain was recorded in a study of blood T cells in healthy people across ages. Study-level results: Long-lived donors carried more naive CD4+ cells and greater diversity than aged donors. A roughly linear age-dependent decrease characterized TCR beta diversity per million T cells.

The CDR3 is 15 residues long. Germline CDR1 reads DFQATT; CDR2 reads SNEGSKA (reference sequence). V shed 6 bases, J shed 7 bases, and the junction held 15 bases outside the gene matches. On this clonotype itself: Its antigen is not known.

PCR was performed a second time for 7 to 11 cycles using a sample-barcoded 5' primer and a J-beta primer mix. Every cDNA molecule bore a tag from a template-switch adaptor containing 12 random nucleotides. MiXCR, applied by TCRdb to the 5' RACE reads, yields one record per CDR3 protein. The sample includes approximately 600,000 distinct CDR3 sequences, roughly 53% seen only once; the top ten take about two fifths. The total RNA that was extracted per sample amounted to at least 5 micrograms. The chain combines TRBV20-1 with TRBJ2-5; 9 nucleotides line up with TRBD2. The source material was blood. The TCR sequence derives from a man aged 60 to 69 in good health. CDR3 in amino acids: CSADPRAGGIGTQYF. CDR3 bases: TGCAGTGCCGACCCACGAGCGGGGGGTATCGGGACCCAGTACTTC.